Below are 23 T cell receptor beta chains sequenced from a single sample in a study of T-cell reconstitution after alpha-beta-depleted transplantation in children (dated by TCRdb to the mid-2010s). Receptor amplification or capture employed PCR. For sequencing, an Illumina HiSeq 2500 was employed. Molecular barcoding was employed in the preparation of TCR libraries, with unique molecular identifiers being used to normalize TCRbeta repertoire quantification. The public reads were run again by TCRdb, first through fastp at Q25 and then through MiXCR, and only productive beta chains were kept. When rows share a CDR3 protein, they turn into one entry using the most common DNA and genes. In all, the sample holds about 610,000 distinct CDR3 sequences, and about 10% of those were seen once. Clones ranked in the top ten supply less than 5% of the sample. The sequences come from PBMCs from the stem cell graft donor, collected from the stem cell graft. Receptors were obtained from a human donor who donated a stem cell graft to a child with acute myeloid leukemia.

This clonotype appeared a few times. The V call is TRBV3-1, the J call TRBJ2-3, with 8 bases identical to TRBD2. The V gene's germline CDR1 is LGHDT and CDR2 YNNKEL (reference sequence). The junction had 8 bases not matched to a gene; V was cut back by 0 bases and J by 0 bases. This CDR3 is built from 18 residues. Here the CDR3 reads CASSQDLRSGASTDTQYF. CDR3 DNA: TGTGCCAGCAGCCAAGATCTTCGTAGCGGGGCGAGCACAGATACGCAGTATTTT.

This clonotype has a handful of counts. The chain has TRBV12-3 or TRBV12-4 and TRBJ2-5, with D perhaps TRBD2 (5 bases). V was cut by 7 bases and J by 6 bases, with 15 bases left in between. The CDR3 runs to 13 residues. CDR3 protein: CASNHGGRKTQYF. In nucleotides, the CDR3 is TGTGCCAGCAACCACGGCGGGCGAAAGACCCAGTACTTC.

This clonotype was observed many times. The chain recombines TRBV29-1 with TRBJ2-2; the D is unclear. Germline CDR1 reads SQVTM; CDR2 reads ANQGSEA. The CDR3 loop spans 11 amino acids. Trimming pared 4 bases from V and 6 bases from J, leaving 6 bases between. The CDR3 region has the DNA TGCAGCGTTGGTGAGGCCGGGGAGCTGTTTTTT. Translation gives CSVGEAGELFF.

This clonotype has at least ten counts. The V call is TRBV12-3 or TRBV12-4, the J call TRBJ1-1, with a tentative D call TRBD1 (6 bases). V gave up 3 bases and J gave up 5 bases, with 13 bases separating them. The CDR3 totals 14 residues. CDR3: CASSLRGRETEAFF. The CDR3 DNA sequence: TGTGCCAGCAGTTTGCGGGGGCGCGAGACTGAAGCTTTCTTT.

The table lists this clonotype with many counts. The V call is TRBV7-2, the J call TRBJ2-1; TRBD2 matches at 7 bases. Germline CDR1 and CDR2: SGHTA and FQGNSA. The CDR3 covers 14 residues. V lost 6 bases to trimming and J lost 0 bases; unmatched junction nucleotides: 2. Here the CDR3 DNA reads TGTGCCAGCAGAGCGGGAAGCTCCTACAATGAGCAGTTCTTC. Translation gives CASRAGSSYNEQFF.

This clonotype has just one count. The chain carries TRBV7-8 and TRBJ2-2; D is possibly TRBD1 or TRBD2 (5 bases each). Between the trimmed V and J ends, which lost 5 bases and 3 bases, there was a span of 13 bases. The CDR3 is 15 residues long. CDR1 SGHVS and CDR2 FQNEAQ come from the germline V gene. The chain's CDR3 is CASSGRDEDTGELFF. In nucleotides, the CDR3 is TGTGCCAGCAGCGGCCGGGACGAGGACACCGGGGAGCTGTTTTTT.

This clonotype was found a few times. The genes are TRBV29-1 and TRBJ1-5; 8 positions match TRBD1. Germline CDR1 SQVTM, CDR2 ANQGSEA. This CDR3 comprises 14 residues. V lost 5 bases to trimming and J lost 3 bases; unmatched junction nucleotides: 6. The chain's CDR3 is CSVPGTGLNQPQHF. In DNA form, the CDR3 reads TGCAGCGTTCCCGGGACAGGACTCAATCAGCCCCAGCATTTT.

J is TRBJ2-7 and V is TRBV6-1, with TRBD1 matching 9 bases. CDR1 is MNHNS and CDR2 is SASEGT in the germline V gene. The V gene end was trimmed by 6 bases and the J gene end by 3 bases; junction bases not matched to a gene: 9. This CDR3 comprises 15 residues. In DNA, the CDR3 is TGTGCCAGCAGCCGGCCCGGGACAGGGCTCTACGAGCAGTACTTC. It yields the protein CASSRPGTGLYEQYF.

The table lists this clonotype with many counts. This chain joins TRBV7-2 and TRBJ2-7; D unclear. Deletions cut 5 bases from V and 0 bases from J, with 5 bases between. From germline, CDR1 is SGHTA and CDR2 FQGNSA. The CDR3 sequence is 12 residues long. The CDR3 region has the DNA TGTGCCAGCAGCGTGAGCTCCTACGAGCAGTACTTC. As protein: CASSVSSYEQYF. The full variable domain, rest sourced from reference TRBV7-2 and TRBJ2-7, is GAGVSQSPSNKVTEKGKDVELRCDPISGHTALYWYRQSLGQGLEFLIYFQGNSAPDKSGLPSDRFSAERTGGSVSTLTIQRTQQEDSAVYLCASSVSSYEQYFGPGTRLTVT.

This clonotype has just a few counts. The CDR3 spells CASSPSRGRGRHNEQFF. The CDR3 nucleotides read TGTGCCAGCAGCCCGAGCAGGGGTCGGGGCCGACACAATGAGCAGTTCTTC. V is TRBV3-1 and J is TRBJ2-1; D perhaps matches TRBD1 (6 bases). Germline V gives CDR1 LGHDT, CDR2 YNNKEL (reference sequence). The CDR3 is 17 residues long. V was pared by 4 bases and J by 5 bases, with 21 bases between.

V is TRBV18 and J is TRBJ2-1, with TRBD2 matching over 14 bases. The V gene end was trimmed by 2 bases and the J gene end by 8 bases; junction bases not matched to a gene: 5. Germline loops: CDR1 KGHSH, CDR2 LQKENI. This CDR3 has 16 amino acids. CDR3 sequence (DNA): TGTGCCAGCTCACCAAACGAGGGACTAGCGGGGGATGAGCAGTTCTTC. This sequence encodes CASSPNEGLAGDEQFF.

In this sample, this clonotype turned up a few times. V gene TRBV27 combines with J gene TRBJ1-2; TRBD1 agrees at 7 bases. Looked up from germline, CDR1 is MNHEY and CDR2 is SMNVEV (reference sequence). V lost 3 bases to trimming and J lost 3 bases; unmatched junction nucleotides: 10. The CDR3 covers 16 residues. CDR3 amino acids: CASSLFPAGGDYGYTF. As DNA, the CDR3 is TGTGCCAGCAGTTTGTTTCCGGCAGGGGGGGACTATGGCTACACCTTC.

The chain has TRBV30 and TRBJ1-1, with D uncertain. The CDR3 spans 13 residues. Trimming stripped 4 bases from V and 1 base from J, with 10 bases between. Germline CDR1 reads GTSNPN; CDR2 reads SVGIG (reference sequence). This CDR3 reads CAWTVRQNTEAFF. The DNA of the CDR3 is TGTGCCTGGACCGTACGGCAGAACACTGAAGCTTTCTTT.

The chain has TRBV5-1 and TRBJ2-7; D may match TRBD1 or TRBD2 (5 bases each). Trimming left V 3 bases short and J 3 bases short, with 13 bases between. Germline V gene lookup returns CDR1 SGHRS and CDR2 YFSETQ. The CDR3 has 14 amino acids. CDR3 protein: CASSSGPQLYEQYF. CDR3 DNA sequence: TGCGCCAGCAGCTCGGGACCACAACTCTACGAGCAGTACTTC.

This clonotype occurred many times. The V call is TRBV6-2 or TRBV6-3, the J call TRBJ2-3, with 12 bases that match TRBD2. Germline V gene sequence: CDR1 MNHEY, CDR2 SVGEGT. V was pared by 2 bases and J by 0 bases, with 0 bases of the junction left unmatched. This CDR3 has 16 amino acids. In DNA, the CDR3 is TGTGCCAGCAGTTACGGGACTAGCGGGAGCACAGATACGCAGTATTTT. Translation: CASSYGTSGSTDTQYF.

This clonotype turned up a few times. The chain recombines TRBV12-3 or TRBV12-4 with TRBJ1-5, with D hard to call. The V and J ends lost 8 bases and 3 bases respectively, with 14 bases between them. The CDR3 length is 14 residues. DNA of the CDR3: TGTGCCAGCGGATCTTTGAACTTCAATCAGCCCCAGCATTTT. It specifies CASGSLNFNQPQHF.

This clonotype was observed at least ten times. The chain is built from TRBV27 and TRBJ2-3, with D perhaps matching TRBD2 (6 bases). Looked up from germline, CDR1 is MNHEY and CDR2 is SMNVEV (reference sequence). The ends were cut back, 6 bases at V and 2 bases at J, with 21 bases in the middle. CDR3 length: 17 amino acids. This chain's CDR3 is CASRKRLASAFTDTQYF. The CDR3 nucleotides read TGTGCCAGCAGGAAGCGTCTGGCTAGCGCCTTCACAGATACGCAGTATTTT.

Only a few counts were recorded for this clonotype. The gene calls are TRBV7-2 and TRBJ1-2, with 7 bases lining up with TRBD1. Germline assignment: CDR1 SGHTA and CDR2 FQGNSA. V shed 5 bases and J 2 bases; nucleotides not matched to a gene: 8. The CDR3 is 15 residues long. CDR3 nucleotides: TGTGCCAGCAGCACGTCCCGGGACAGCAACTATGGCTACACCTTC. Translation gives CASSTSRDSNYGYTF. The complete variable domain, with remaining parts taken from reference TRBV7-2 and TRBJ1-2, reads GAGVSQSPSNKVTEKGKDVELRCDPISGHTALYWYRQSLGQGLEFLIYFQGNSAPDKSGLPSDRFSAERTGGSVSTLTIQRTQQEDSAVYLCASSTSRDSNYGYTFGSGTRLTVV.

This clonotype was detected a few times. The rearrangement uses TRBV28 and TRBJ2-1; 10 positions match TRBD2. CDR3 size: 17 residues. Germline CDR1 and CDR2: MDHEN and SYDVKM. Germline trimming cut 5 bases from V and 5 bases from J; bases unmatched to any gene: 12. Written as DNA, the CDR3 is TGTGCCAGCAGTCCGACCGACCTAGCGGGAGACCACAATGAGCAGTTCTTC. Translation: CASSPTDLAGDHNEQFF.

There are a few counts of this clonotype. The V and J genes are TRBV7-2 and TRBJ1-5; D remains unclear. Trimming cost V 1 base and J 3 bases, with 10 bases left between them. CDR3 length: 15 residues. The germline V gene encodes CDR1 SGHTA and CDR2 FQGNSA. CDR3 residues: CASSLVSTTNQPQHF. For the CDR3, the DNA is TGTGCCAGCAGCTTAGTTAGTACCACCAATCAGCCCCAGCATTTT.

This clonotype has more than one count but fewer than ten. The chain has TRBV24-1 and TRBJ2-2; TRBD1 matches 9 bases. The CDR3 extends over 16 amino acids. Germline trimming cut 7 bases from V and 0 bases from J; bases unmatched to any gene: 5. Germline V gene lookup returns CDR1 KGHDR and CDR2 SFDVKD. The CDR3 spells CATRKTGGTNTGELFF. CDR3 sequence (DNA): TGTGCCACCAGAAAGACAGGGGGAACGAACACCGGGGAGCTGTTTTTT.

This chain links TRBV5-1 with TRBJ2-7; 8 bases match TRBD2. Germline CDR1 SGHRS, CDR2 YFSETQ. CDR3 length: 16 residues. After removal of 2 bases from V and 5 bases from J, the junction contained 12 bases not matched to a gene. The CDR3 loop reads CASSLAPGLGGDEQYF. In DNA form, the CDR3 reads TGCGCCAGCAGCTTAGCACCGGGACTAGGTGGTGACGAGCAGTACTTC.

DNA of the CDR3: TGCGCCAGCAGTCTCGGAGGAGCGACCGGGGAGCTGTTTTTT. This gives the protein CASSLGGATGELFF. The J gene is TRBJ2-2, the V gene TRBV10-2, with D maybe TRBD2 (5 bases). The CDR3 runs to 14 residues. Deletions cut 5 bases from V and 5 bases from J, with 12 bases between. Germline V CDR1 and CDR2: WSHSY, SAAADI.